This record looks at one TCR beta chain sequence and its context. The antigen is not known. This specimen comes from a study of cytomegalovirus exposure and HLA in healthy donors. The wider study: Sequencing of 150 million to 200 million T cells in an earlier analysis found roughly 120 million unique TCR beta sequences. Whole-study results and caveats: The likely explanation for a cluster of highly shared sequence variants was sequencing artifact.

This CDR3 has 13 amino acids. Per the germline V gene, CDR1 is SEHNR and CDR2 is FQNEAQ (reference sequence). Trimming stripped 5 bases from V and 7 bases from J, with 12 bases between. Primers included in the PCR were 60 Vbeta and 13 Jbeta primers. Produced via immunoSEQ multiplex PCR; TCRdb's table is partial and in-frame only. The table shows 170,000 or so clones, with 84% occurring only once. The specimen sequenced was PBMCs. This chain links TRBV7-9 with TRBJ1-5; TRBD1 is a possible D gene (5 bases). The clonotype originates from a boy under 10 years old in good health and CMV-seronegative. The CDR3 DNA is TGTGCCAGCAGCCCCTCGGCAGGGCAGCCCCAGCATTTT. Encoded protein: CASSPSAGQPQHF.